The rows below give T cell receptor beta chains drawn from one sample of a study of blood T cell repertoires in COVID-19. Some clones are missing from TCRdb's copy, which holds only in-frame ones; the method was immunoSEQ multiplex PCR. The sample holds about 300,000 clones; roughly 85% are singletons and the top ten take roughly 2.6%. Sequenced sample: PBMCs or T cells enriched from blood (not recorded which). The receptor source for this set is a woman in her forties or fifties who had recovered from COVID-19. CDR3s include the opening cysteine and the closing phenylalanine or tryptophan. D genes are given only for firm matches. Clone size, where shown, is once, few, many, or a class for clones that have expanded.

clone_size: .
v_call: TRBV27
j_call: TRBJ1-2
d_call: TRBD1
cdr3_nt: TGTGCCAGCAGTTTATCCTACAGGGGTGGCTACACCTTC
cdr3_aa: CASSLSYRGGYTF

clone_size: .
v_call: TRBV29-1
j_call: TRBJ2-7
d_call: .
cdr3_nt: TGCAGCGTTCGACAGGACGCCTACGAGCAGTACTTC
cdr3_aa: CSVRQDAYEQYF

clone_size: .
v_call: TRBV5-4
j_call: TRBJ2-1
d_call: TRBD1
cdr3_nt: TGTGCCAGCAGGCGGGACAGGGGGTCGGGCAATGAGCAGTTCTTC
cdr3_aa: CASRRDRGSGNEQFF

clone_size: .
v_call: TRBV5-4
j_call: TRBJ2-1
d_call: .
cdr3_nt: TGTGCCAGCAGCTTGGTGGGGCTAGGGGGTGAGCAGTTCTTC
cdr3_aa: CASSLVGLGGEQFF

clone_size: .
v_call: TRBV6-5
j_call: TRBJ2-3
d_call: .
cdr3_nt: TGTGCCAGCTCGGGACTTCAGGATACGCAGTATTTT
cdr3_aa: CASSGLQDTQYF

clone_size: .
v_call: TRBV6-2/TRBV6-3
j_call: TRBJ2-5
d_call: TRBD2
cdr3_nt: TGTGCCAGCAGTTCTAAGCTGGGACTAGCGGAAAAAGAGACCCAGTACTTC
cdr3_aa: CASSSKLGLAEKETQYF

clone_size: few
v_call: TRBV29-1
j_call: TRBJ1-1
d_call: TRBD1
cdr3_nt: TGCAGCGGCCTGGGACAGGGAGGGATGAACACTGAAGCTTTCTTT
cdr3_aa: CSGLGQGGMNTEAFF

clone_size: .
v_call: TRBV28
j_call: TRBJ2-5
d_call: .
cdr3_nt: TGTGCCAGCAGCTCCACTAGTCCAGAGACCCAGTACTTC
cdr3_aa: CASSSTSPETQYF

clone_size: once
v_call: TRBV19
j_call: TRBJ2-6
d_call: TRBD2
cdr3_nt: TGTGCCAGCTCCAACCTAGCGGGGGTTGGGGCCAACGTCCTGACTTTC
cdr3_aa: CASSNLAGVGANVLTF

clone_size: few
v_call: TRBV4-2
j_call: TRBJ2-7
d_call: TRBD2
cdr3_nt: TGTGCCAGCAGCCGCTCACCGGGACTAGCGGGCCCATCCTACGAGCAGTACTTC
cdr3_aa: CASSRSPGLAGPSYEQYF

clone_size: .
v_call: TRBV5-1
j_call: TRBJ2-3
d_call: .
cdr3_nt: TGCGCCAGCAGCCCGGGAGATACGCAGTATTTT
cdr3_aa: CASSPGDTQYF

clone_size: .
v_call: TRBV7-2
j_call: TRBJ1-2
d_call: .
cdr3_nt: TGTGCCAGCAGCTTAGCTGGGAGCGGCTACACCTTC
cdr3_aa: CASSLAGSGYTF

clone_size: .
v_call: TRBV12-3/TRBV12-4
j_call: TRBJ1-2
d_call: .
cdr3_nt: TGTGCCAGCAGTTTTCGTAACTATGGCTACACCTTC
cdr3_aa: CASSFRNYGYTF

clone_size: .
v_call: TRBV6-4
j_call: TRBJ1-1
d_call: .
cdr3_nt: TGTGCCAGTAGTCGGGATTGGAACACTGAAGCTTTCTTT
cdr3_aa: CASSRDWNTEAFF

clone_size: .
v_call: TRBV5-1
j_call: TRBJ1-4
d_call: TRBD1
cdr3_nt: TGCGCCAGCAGCCCGGGGACAGGGAGAAATGAAAAACTGTTTTTT
cdr3_aa: CASSPGTGRNEKLFF

clone_size: .
v_call: TRBV7-9
j_call: TRBJ1-3
d_call: .
cdr3_nt: TGTGCCAGCAGCTTGAGGAACACCATATATTTT
cdr3_aa: CASSLRNTIYF

clone_size: .
v_call: TRBV24-1
j_call: TRBJ2-1
d_call: TRBD2
cdr3_nt: TGTGCCACCTCAGCGGGAGGGGGACCAAATGAGCAGTTCTTC
cdr3_aa: CATSAGGGPNEQFF

clone_size: .
v_call: TRBV5-1
j_call: TRBJ2-7
d_call: .
cdr3_nt: TGCGCCAGCAGCTTGAGGCAGGGCGCCTACGAGCAGTACTTC
cdr3_aa: CASSLRQGAYEQYF

clone_size: .
v_call: TRBV7-8
j_call: TRBJ1-5
d_call: TRBD1
cdr3_nt: TGTGCCAGCAGCCCAAGGGGGCCCGGACAGGGCAGACGTAGCAATCAGCCCCAGCATTTT
cdr3_aa: CASSPRGPGQGRRSNQPQHF

clone_size: .
v_call: TRBV5-1
j_call: TRBJ1-1
d_call: TRBD1
cdr3_nt: TGCGCCAGCAGCTTTATCAGGGGGCTGGTCACTGAAGCTTTCTTT
cdr3_aa: CASSFIRGLVTEAFF

clone_size: .
v_call: TRBV19
j_call: TRBJ1-1
d_call: TRBD1
cdr3_nt: TGTGCCAGTAGACTAACAGGGGGGAACACTGAAGCTTTCTTT
cdr3_aa: CASRLTGGNTEAFF